The 30 T cell receptor beta chains in this list originate from one sample, sequenced in a study of blood T cell repertoires in COVID-19. Repertoires were generated with immunoSEQ multiplex PCR, while TCRdb's copy carries only in-frame clones and drops some. The data show roughly 120,000 clones, about 80% seen once. The sample consisted of peripheral blood. The source is a man aged 70 or older with active or convalescent COVID-19.

On this clone: At one of its ends the junction is not consistent with the germline gene, which may arise from a read error. The rearrangement uses TRBV5-4 and TRBJ2-1; D is unclear. The germline V gene has CDR1 SGHNT and CDR2 YYREEE (reference sequence). The CDR3 sequence is 13 residues long. This CDR3 is CASSAPGIQVEIF. The CDR3, as DNA: TGTGCCAGCAGCGCACCCGGAATTCAGGTTGAGATCTTC.

This clone has more than one count but fewer than ten. The J gene is TRBJ1-1, the V gene TRBV6-2 or TRBV6-3, with 8 bases lining up with TRBD1. The CDR3 covers 13 residues. J lost 7 bases, V lost 6 bases, and 7 bases had no gene match. Germline lookup yields CDR1 MNHEY and CDR2 SVGEGT. The CDR3 sequence: CASSRGQGFEAFF. The CDR3 DNA is TGTGCCAGCAGCCGAGGACAGGGATTTGAAGCTTTCTTT.

The rearrangement links TRBV7-8 to TRBJ2-7, with TRBD1 identical over 10 bases. Germline CDR1 reads SGHVS; CDR2 reads FQNEAQ. CDR3 size: 15 residues. With 5 bases clipped from V and 3 bases from J, the junction kept 7 bases outside the gene matches. The CDR3 sequence is CASSPDRGLFYEQYF. The CDR3 DNA sequence: TGTGCCAGCAGCCCCGACAGGGGGCTTTTCTACGAGCAGTACTTC.

V gene TRBV6-5 combines with J gene TRBJ1-5, with a possible D match to TRBD1 (6 bases). Germline loops: CDR1 MNHEY, CDR2 SVGAGI. The CDR3 sequence is 15 residues long. V lost 4 bases and J lost 4, with 14 bases in between. Here the CDR3 reads CASSSTLRGNQPQHF. CDR3 DNA: TGTGCCAGCAGTTCCACACTCAGGGGAAATCAGCCCCAGCATTTT.

This chain joins TRBV5-6 and TRBJ2-1; 9 bases are shared with TRBD2. CDR3 size: 15 residues. Losses at the gene ends were 1 base for V and 6 bases for J; bases not matched to a gene: 5. Germline CDR1 reads SGHDT; CDR2 reads YYEEEE. CDR3 residues: CASSLLAGGFNEQFF. CDR3 bases: TGTGCCAGCAGCTTGTTGGCGGGAGGGTTCAATGAGCAGTTCTTC. The full variable domain, with the rest looked up from reference TRBV5-6 and TRBJ2-1, is DAGVTQSPTHLIKTRGQQVTLRCSPKSGHDTVSWYQQALGQGPQFIFQYYEEEERQRGNFPDRFSGHQFPNYSSELNVNALLLGDSALYLCASSLLAGGFNEQFFGPGTRLTVL.

This clone was recorded a few times. This chain links TRBV2 with TRBJ1-1; no definite D call. The CDR3 length is 12 residues. Trimming stripped 4 bases from V and 7 bases from J, with 10 bases between. Germline-derived CDR1 and CDR2 are SNHLY and FYNNEI. The CDR3 DNA reads TGTGCCAGCAGTGGCGACCGGGGTGAAGCTTTCTTT. Translated: CASSGDRGEAFF.

The chain employs TRBV5-6 and TRBJ1-5, with D unresolved. The CDR3 is 13 amino acids. The germline V gene encodes CDR1 SGHDT and CDR2 YYEEEE. V was clipped by 2 bases and J by 7 bases, with 10 bases between them. CDR3 amino acids: CASSFSDGQPQHF. The DNA of the CDR3 is TGTGCCAGCAGCTTTTCTGACGGGCAGCCCCAGCATTTT.

This clone has only a few counts. The chain combines TRBV11-3 with TRBJ1-2; D may be TRBD1 (6 bases). V lost 1 base to trimming and J lost 6 bases, with 12 bases between them. Germline CDR1 SGHNT, CDR2 YENEEA. The length of the CDR3 is 14 residues. The CDR3 protein is CASSLVGGADGYTF. The CDR3 coding sequence is TGTGCCAGCAGCTTAGTAGGGGGGGCAGATGGCTACACCTTC.

The chain is built from TRBV7-2 and TRBJ2-3; perhaps TRBD2 as D (6 bases). Per the germline V gene, CDR1 is SGHTA and CDR2 is FQGNSA. Deletions cut 3 bases from V and 0 bases from J, with 10 bases between. This CDR3 is 15 amino acids long. The CDR3 DNA is TGTGCCAGCAGCTTGGGGGGAAAAAGCACAGATACGCAGTATTTT. It translates to CASSLGGKSTDTQYF.

J is TRBJ1-1 and V is TRBV11-1; TRBD1 aligns across 7 bases. This CDR3 is 15 amino acids long. V trimming: 5 bases; J trimming: 1 base; junction bases outside the gene matches: 7. Germline CDR1 is SGHAT and CDR2 is FQDESV (reference sequence). Here the CDR3 reads CASSMRPGGNTEAFF. As DNA, the CDR3 is TGTGCCAGCAGCATGAGGCCAGGGGGGAACACTGAAGCTTTCTTT.

This sequence joins TRBV7-2 and TRBJ1-2; 8 bases line up with TRBD1. This CDR3 has 15 residues. Germline CDR1 is SGHTA and CDR2 is FQGNSA. With 5 bases clipped from V and 8 bases from J, the junction kept 13 bases outside the gene matches. CDR3 amino acids: CASSPDPQGGWGYTF. As DNA, the CDR3 is TGTGCCAGCAGCCCCGACCCACAGGGGGGCTGGGGCTACACCTTC.

This chain links TRBV3-1 (or the pseudogene TRBV3-2) with TRBJ1-2, with unresolved D. The V gene's germline CDR1 is LGHDT and CDR2 YNNKEL (reference sequence). V dropped 10 bases and J dropped 8 bases, with 17 bases sitting between them. The CDR3 extends over 12 amino acids. The CDR3: CATHLLRGGYTF. CDR3 DNA sequence: TGTGCCACCCATCTCCTGAGAGGAGGCTACACCTTC.

CDR3 sequence: CASSWTGWGYEQYF. CDR3 DNA: TGTGCCAGCAGTTGGACAGGTTGGGGTTACGAGCAGTACTTC. The chain joins TRBV5-8 to TRBJ2-7; 7 bases align to TRBD1. The CDR3 has 14 residues. After removal of 5 bases from V and 4 bases from J, the junction contained 9 bases not matched to a gene. Germline CDR1 reads SGHTS; CDR2 reads YDEGEE.

The chain has TRBV19 and TRBJ1-1; possibly TRBD1 for D (5 bases). Trimming removed 6 bases from V and 6 bases from J, with 11 bases in between. Germline V lookup: CDR1 LNHDA, CDR2 SQIVND (reference sequence). CDR3 length: 12 amino acids. CDR3 in amino acids: CASRTGPAEAFF. The CDR3 DNA is TGTGCCAGTAGAACAGGACCCGCTGAAGCTTTCTTT.

Only one count was recorded for this clone. The gene calls are TRBV6-5 and TRBJ1-2; D is uncertain. Per germline, CDR1 MNHEY and CDR2 SVGAGI. CDR3 size: 16 residues. V lost 0 bases and J lost 2, with 13 bases in between. This chain's CDR3 is CASSYSNTPWNYGYTF. CDR3 coding DNA: TGTGCCAGCAGTTACTCAAACACACCCTGGAACTATGGCTACACCTTC.

This clone has just one count. The CDR3 loop is CASSGGDAPEAFF. Written as DNA, the CDR3 is TGCGCCAGCAGCGGGGGGGACGCCCCCGAAGCTTTCTTT. V gene TRBV5-1 combines with J gene TRBJ1-1; tentatively, D is TRBD1 (5 bases). The V end lost 4 bases, the J end lost 8 bases, and 15 bases lay between the germline ends. The CDR3 has 13 amino acids. Looked up from germline, CDR1 is SGHRS and CDR2 is YFSETQ.

The chain has TRBV12-5 and TRBJ1-1; 9 positions agree with TRBD1. The germline gives CDR1 LGHNT, CDR2 FRNRAP. This CDR3 has 20 residues. V shed 1 base, J shed 5 bases, and the junction held 20 bases outside the gene matches. The CDR3 DNA is TGTGCTAGTGGTTTGGCTGCCTCCCTCGGGGTGGACAGGGGATCTACTGAAGCTTTCTTT. Protein: CASGLAASLGVDRGSTEAFF.

This chain uses TRBV5-6 with TRBJ2-5; TRBD2 matches 9 bases. CDR1 SGHDT and CDR2 YYEEEE come from the germline V gene. The CDR3 runs 14 residues. Losses at the gene ends were 4 bases for V and 5 bases for J; bases not matched to a gene: 6. The CDR3 loop is CASSLGLAGETQYF. In nucleotides, the CDR3 is TGTGCCAGCAGCCTGGGACTAGCAGGGGAGACCCAGTACTTC. The full variable domain, its missing parts supplied by reference TRBV5-6 and TRBJ2-5, is DAGVTQSPTHLIKTRGQQVTLRCSPKSGHDTVSWYQQALGQGPQFIFQYYEEEERQRGNFPDRFSGHQFPNYSSELNVNALLLGDSALYLCASSLGLAGETQYFGPGTRLLVL.

The chain combines TRBV5-4 with TRBJ1-2; weak D call: TRBD1 (5 bases). V was shortened by 0 bases and J by 0 bases, with 12 bases between the two germline ends. Germline lookup yields CDR1 SGHNT and CDR2 YYREEE (reference sequence). The CDR3 is 16 residues long. The CDR3 coding sequence is TGTGCCAGCAGCTTGGCGGCAGGGAATGCTAACTATGGCTACACCTTC. It yields the protein CASSLAAGNANYGYTF.

V usage is TRBV6-5 and J usage is TRBJ1-2; D is unresolved. This CDR3 is built from 12 residues. The V end was cut by 6 bases, the J end by 3 bases, with 8 bases between. Germline loops: CDR1 MNHEY, CDR2 SVGAGI. The CDR3 protein is CASSHIDYGYTF. The CDR3 DNA reads as TGTGCCAGCAGCCATATAGACTATGGCTACACCTTC.

The chain has TRBV28 and TRBJ1-1; a possible D gene is TRBD1 (5 bases). The CDR3 has 14 amino acids. The germline gives CDR1 MDHEN, CDR2 SYDVKM. V lost 1 base, J lost 1 base, and 7 bases lay in between. CDR3 residues: CASSLYQGNTEAFF. The CDR3 DNA reads as TGTGCCAGCAGTTTATATCAGGGGAACACTGAAGCTTTCTTT.

The chain uses TRBV25-1 and TRBJ1-6; TRBD1 aligns across 12 bases. The germline V gene encodes CDR1 MGHDK and CDR2 SYGVNS. CDR3 size: 14 residues. With 6 bases clipped from V and 7 bases from J, the junction kept 1 base outside the gene matches. For the CDR3, the DNA is TGTGCCAGCAGGGGACAGGGGGCCAATTCACCCCTCCACTTT. It translates to CASRGQGANSPLHF.

The chain couples TRBV28 to TRBJ1-3; 8 bases match TRBD1. The germline gives CDR1 MDHEN, CDR2 SYDVKM. The CDR3 consists of 17 residues. The ends lost 6 bases at V and 3 bases at J; junction bases unmatched: 13. The CDR3 DNA is TGTGCCAGCAGCCAAACTACAGGGGGAGGCTTTGGAAACACCATATATTTT. It encodes CASSQTTGGGFGNTIYF.

The J gene is TRBJ2-3, the V gene TRBV4-3, with TRBD2 matching 16 bases. The CDR3 is 21 amino acids. Looked up from germline, CDR1 is LGHNA and CDR2 is YSLEER. The V segment lost 0 bases and the J segment 3 bases; nucleotides outside the gene matches: 12. CDR3 sequence reads: CASSQDRPSGTSGRATDTQYF. CDR3 nucleotide sequence: TGCGCCAGCAGCCAAGATCGGCCGTCTGGGACTAGCGGGAGGGCGACAGATACGCAGTATTTT.

This chain uses TRBV11-3 with TRBJ2-1, with D perhaps TRBD2 (6 bases). The CDR3 consists of 16 residues. The V end lost 1 base, the J end lost 0 bases, and 10 bases lay between the germline ends. The germline CDR1 and CDR2 sequences are SGHNT and YENEEA. The CDR3 loop is CASSLAGGNSYNEQFF. The CDR3 DNA is TGTGCCAGCAGCTTAGCTGGCGGGAACTCCTACAATGAGCAGTTCTTC.

This chain uses TRBV2 with TRBJ2-7; D unresolved. V was clipped by 4 bases and J by 3 bases, with 10 bases between them. This CDR3 has 13 residues. Germline V gene lookup returns CDR1 SNHLY and CDR2 FYNNEI. The CDR3 DNA sequence: TGTGCCAGCAGTGCGGTACGGAGCTACGAGCAGTACTTC. Translating gives CASSAVRSYEQYF.

This chain connects TRBV28 to TRBJ1-1, with 7 bases fitting TRBD1. This CDR3 has 15 residues. Germline CDR1 reads MDHEN; CDR2 reads SYDVKM. Trimming took 4 bases from V and 0 from J; bases not matched to a gene: 5. DNA for the CDR3: TGTGCCAGCAGTTCGGGACAGATTTTGAACACTGAAGCTTTCTTT. Amino acid sequence: CASSSGQILNTEAFF.

This sequence joins TRBV11-2 and TRBJ2-1; no reliable D call. The CDR3 runs to 16 residues. Trimming removed 0 bases at V and 10 bases at J, with 19 bases between. Per germline, CDR1 SGHAT and CDR2 FQNNGV. The CDR3 sequence is CASSLDLRLAAPEQFF. The DNA for the CDR3 is TGTGCCAGCAGCTTAGATCTCCGGTTAGCTGCCCCCGAGCAGTTCTTC. Looking up the rest from reference TRBV11-2 and TRBJ2-1 gives the full variable domain: EAGVAQSPRYKIIEKRQSVAFWCNPISGHATLYWYQQILGQGPKLLIQFQNNGVVDDSQLPKDRFSAERLKGVDSTLKIQPAKLEDSAVYLCASSLDLRLAAPEQFFGPGTRLTVL.

The J gene is TRBJ1-5, the V gene TRBV5-1, with D perhaps matching TRBD1 (5 bases). Looked up from germline, CDR1 is SGHRS and CDR2 is YFSETQ. There are 15 residues in the CDR3. V was cut by 0 bases and J by 4 bases, with 11 bases left in between. CDR3 in DNA: TGCGCCAGCAGCTTGGGGGGCGCGGGAAATCAGCCCCAGCATTTT. It translates to CASSLGGAGNQPQHF.

This rearrangement joins TRBV5-6 to TRBJ2-5; 13 nucleotides line up with TRBD2. Germline loops: CDR1 SGHDT, CDR2 YYEEEE. V lost 1 base to trimming and J lost 4 bases; unmatched junction nucleotides: 4. The CDR3 length is 16 residues. CDR3 residues: CASSLPGTSGVETQYF. CDR3 DNA: TGTGCCAGCAGCTTGCCCGGGACTAGCGGGGTAGAGACCCAGTACTTC. The whole variable domain, remainder taken from reference TRBV5-6 and TRBJ2-5, is DAGVTQSPTHLIKTRGQQVTLRCSPKSGHDTVSWYQQALGQGPQFIFQYYEEEERQRGNFPDRFSGHQFPNYSSELNVNALLLGDSALYLCASSLPGTSGVETQYFGPGTRLLVL.